What follows is one T cell receptor beta chain and its context. The antigen is unknown. These data originate in a study of blood T cells in healthy people across ages. General study results and limits: Among long-lived donors, naive CD4+ cells were more numerous and diversity higher than in aged donors.

Between the trimmed V and J ends, which lost 7 bases and 14 bases, there was a span of 15 bases. This CDR3 is built from 12 residues. Ranging in age from roughly 6 to 100, the donors were healthy Caucasian individuals from Russia. Sample-barcoded 5' priming and a J-beta primer mix drove a second PCR of about 6 to 11 cycles. Unique molecular identifiers of 12 random nucleotides labeled each cDNA. TCRdb ran MiXCR on the 5' RACE reads and lists one entry per CDR3 protein. The sample contains some 760,000 distinct CDR3 sequences, roughly 25% of which appear only once. The same sample was also studied in work on T cells of mothers and their children. That paper adds: Each mother yielded more than 8 million TCR beta CDR3 reads. Each child yielded approximately 3 million reads.

Sequencing was carried out using blood. This chain joins TRBV12-3 or TRBV12-4 and TRBJ1-6; a possible D gene is TRBD1 (6 bases). This sequence was found in a boy between 10 and 17 years old in good health. CDR3 DNA: TGTGCCAGCACCAAAGGGGGGTTCTCCCTCCACTTT. Encoded protein: CASTKGGFSLHF.